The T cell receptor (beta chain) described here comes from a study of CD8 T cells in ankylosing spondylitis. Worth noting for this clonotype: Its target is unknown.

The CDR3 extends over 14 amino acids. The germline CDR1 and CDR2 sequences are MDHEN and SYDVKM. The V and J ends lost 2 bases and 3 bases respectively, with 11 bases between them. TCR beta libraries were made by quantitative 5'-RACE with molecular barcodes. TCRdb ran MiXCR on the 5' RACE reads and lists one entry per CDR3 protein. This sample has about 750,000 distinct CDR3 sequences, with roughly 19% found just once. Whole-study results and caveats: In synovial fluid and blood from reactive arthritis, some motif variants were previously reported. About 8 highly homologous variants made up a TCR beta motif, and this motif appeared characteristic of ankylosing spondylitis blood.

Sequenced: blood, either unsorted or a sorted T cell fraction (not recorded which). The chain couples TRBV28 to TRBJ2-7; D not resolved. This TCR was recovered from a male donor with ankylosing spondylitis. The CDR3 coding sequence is TGTGCCAGCAGTTTAAAGGGTACGCTCTACGAGCAGTACTTC. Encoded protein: CASSLKGTLYEQYF. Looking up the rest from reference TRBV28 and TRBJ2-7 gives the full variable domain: DVKVTQSSRYLVKRTGEKVFLECVQDMDHENMFWYRQDPGLGLRLIYFSYDVKMKEKGDIPEGYSVSREKKERFSLILESASTNQTSMYLCASSLKGTLYEQYFGPGTRLTVT.